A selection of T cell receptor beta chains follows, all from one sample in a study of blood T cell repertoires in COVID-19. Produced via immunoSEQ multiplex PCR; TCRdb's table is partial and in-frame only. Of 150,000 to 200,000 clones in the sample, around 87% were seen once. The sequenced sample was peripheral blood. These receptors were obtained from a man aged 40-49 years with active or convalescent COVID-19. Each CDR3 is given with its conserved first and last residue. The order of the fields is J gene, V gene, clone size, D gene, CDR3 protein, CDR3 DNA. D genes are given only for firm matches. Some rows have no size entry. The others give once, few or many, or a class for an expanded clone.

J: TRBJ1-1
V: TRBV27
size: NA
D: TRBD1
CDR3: CASRHRGTGRVGNTEAFF
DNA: TGTGCCAGCAGGCATCGGGGGACAGGTAGAGTTGGGAACACTGAAGCTTTCTTT

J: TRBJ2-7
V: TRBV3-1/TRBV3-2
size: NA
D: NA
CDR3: CASSRTPTYEQYF
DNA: TGTGCCAGCAGCCGAACACCGACCTACGAGCAGTACTTC

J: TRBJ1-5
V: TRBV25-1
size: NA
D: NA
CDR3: CASSGPGSLLEPQHF
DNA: TGTGCCAGCAGTGGGCCGGGAAGCCTTTTAGAGCCCCAGCATTTT

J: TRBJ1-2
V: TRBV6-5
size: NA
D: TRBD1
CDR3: CASSHRDRDYGYTF
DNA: TGTGCCAGCAGCCACCGGGACAGGGACTATGGCTACACCTTC

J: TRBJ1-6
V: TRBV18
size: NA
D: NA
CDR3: CASSLMGPSINSPLHF
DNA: TGTGCCAGCTCTCTAATGGGGCCTTCGATAAATTCACCCCTCCACTTT

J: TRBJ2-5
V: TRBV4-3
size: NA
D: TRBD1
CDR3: CASSQGTRTGEETQYF
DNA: TGCGCCAGCAGCCAGGGGACCCGGACAGGGGAAGAGACCCAGTACTTC

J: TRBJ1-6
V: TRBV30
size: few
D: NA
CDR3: CAWSVMEGYNSPLHF
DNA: TGTGCCTGGAGCGTTATGGAGGGATACAATTCACCCCTCCACTTT

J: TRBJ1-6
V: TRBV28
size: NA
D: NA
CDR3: CASSIGDPRTDYNSPLHF
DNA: TGTGCCAGCTCAATAGGGGACCCCCGGACAGATTATAATTCACCCCTCCACTTT

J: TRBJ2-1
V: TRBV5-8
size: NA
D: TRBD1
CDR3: CASSLGTGGYNEQFF
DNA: TGTGCCAGCAGCTTGGGGACAGGGGGCTACAATGAGCAGTTCTTC

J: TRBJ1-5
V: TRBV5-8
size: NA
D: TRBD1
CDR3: CASSLRQGSYFGKPQHF
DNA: TGTGCCAGCAGCCTAAGACAGGGGAGCTACTTTGGAAAGCCCCAGCATTTT

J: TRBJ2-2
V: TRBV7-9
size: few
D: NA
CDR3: CASSSSPGELFF
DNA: TGTGCCAGCAGCTCTAGCCCCGGGGAGCTGTTTTTT

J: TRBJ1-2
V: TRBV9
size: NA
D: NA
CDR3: CASSVGGSYGYTF
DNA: TGTGCCAGCAGCGTGGGGGGATCCTATGGCTACACCTTC

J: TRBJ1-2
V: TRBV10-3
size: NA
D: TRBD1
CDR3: CAISEGTGGNYGYTF
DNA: TGTGCCATCAGTGAGGGGACAGGGGGTAACTATGGCTACACCTTC

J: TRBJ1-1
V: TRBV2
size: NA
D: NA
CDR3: CASKVPGLRAEAFF
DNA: TGTGCCAGCAAGGTGCCAGGCTTGAGGGCTGAAGCTTTCTTT

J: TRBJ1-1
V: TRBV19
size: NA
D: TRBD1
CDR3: CASRDRGVAEAFF
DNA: TGTGCCAGCCGGGACAGGGGAGTGGCTGAAGCTTTCTTT

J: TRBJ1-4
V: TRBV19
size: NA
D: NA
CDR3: CASSIDRNAGDEKLFF
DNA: TGTGCCAGTAGTATAGATCGGAACGCCGGGGATGAAAAACTGTTTTTT

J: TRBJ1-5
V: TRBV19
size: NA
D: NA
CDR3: CASSIGEGRVRQPQHF
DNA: TGTGCCAGTAGTATAGGGGAAGGGAGGGTTCGTCAGCCCCAGCATTTT

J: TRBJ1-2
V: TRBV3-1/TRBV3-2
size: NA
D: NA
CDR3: CASSQATATYGYTF
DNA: TGTGCCAGCAGCCAAGCTACGGCGACTTATGGCTACACCTTC

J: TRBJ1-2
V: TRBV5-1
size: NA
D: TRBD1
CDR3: CASSLSGGKPYGYTF
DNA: TGCGCCAGCAGCTTGTCAGGGGGCAAACCCTATGGCTACACCTTC

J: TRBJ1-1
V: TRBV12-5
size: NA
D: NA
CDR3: CASASNNNRFEAFF
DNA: TGTGCTAGTGCCTCCAATAACAACAGGTTTGAAGCTTTCTTT

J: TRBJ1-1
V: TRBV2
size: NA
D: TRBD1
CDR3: CASSPRTGDNTEAFF
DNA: TGTGCCAGCAGCCCCCGGACAGGAGATAACACTGAAGCTTTCTTT

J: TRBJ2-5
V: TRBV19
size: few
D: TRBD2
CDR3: CASSIVLAGGETQYF
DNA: TGTGCCAGTAGTATAGTCCTAGCGGGGGGAGAGACCCAGTACTTC

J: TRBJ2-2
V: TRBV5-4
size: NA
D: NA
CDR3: CASSRAEDTGELFF
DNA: TGTGCCAGCAGCCGGGCGGAGGACACCGGGGAGCTGTTTTTT

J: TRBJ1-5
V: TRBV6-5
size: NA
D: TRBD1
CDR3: CASSRITGDGQPQHF
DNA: TGTGCCAGCAGTCGAATCACAGGGGATGGCCAGCCCCAGCATTTT

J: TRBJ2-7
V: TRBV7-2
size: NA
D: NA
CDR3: CASSPEGYEQYF
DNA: TGTGCCAGCAGCCCCGAGGGCTACGAGCAGTACTTC

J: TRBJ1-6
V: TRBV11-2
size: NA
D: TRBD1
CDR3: CASSRTGGQSPLHF
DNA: TGTGCCAGCAGCCGCACAGGGGGCCAGTCACCCCTCCACTTT

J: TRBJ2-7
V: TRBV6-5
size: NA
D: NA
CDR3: CASSYVPGSYEQYF
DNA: TGTGCCAGCAGTTACGTACCAGGGTCCTACGAGCAGTACTTC

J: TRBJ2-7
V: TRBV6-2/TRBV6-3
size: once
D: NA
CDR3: CASSAYRGFSYEQYF
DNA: TGTGCCAGCAGTGCGTATAGGGGATTCTCCTACGAGCAGTACTTC

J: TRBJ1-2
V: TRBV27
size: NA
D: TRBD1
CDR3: CASSSSGTGWGYTF
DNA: TGTGCCAGCAGTTCGTCCGGGACAGGGTGGGGCTACACCTTC

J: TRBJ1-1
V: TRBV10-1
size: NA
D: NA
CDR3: CASSESTVNTEAFF
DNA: TGCGCCAGCAGTGAGTCCACAGTGAACACTGAAGCTTTCTTT

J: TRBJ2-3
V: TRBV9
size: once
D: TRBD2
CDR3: CASSAPGGGIQYF
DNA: TGTGCCAGCAGCGCCCCGGGGGGGGGAATCCAGTATTTT

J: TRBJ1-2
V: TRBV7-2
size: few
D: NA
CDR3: CASSPSQGFYGYTF
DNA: TGTGCCAGCAGCCCGAGTCAGGGGTTCTATGGCTACACCTTC

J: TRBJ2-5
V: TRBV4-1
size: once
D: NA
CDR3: CASSQVGGAETQYF
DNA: TGCGCCAGCAGCCAAGTAGGGGGGGCAGAGACCCAGTACTTC

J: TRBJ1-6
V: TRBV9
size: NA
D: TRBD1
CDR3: CASSTTGDSPLHF
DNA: TGTGCCAGCAGTACCACAGGGGATTCACCCCTCCACTTT

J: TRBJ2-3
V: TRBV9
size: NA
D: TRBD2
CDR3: CASSVRGGGAPDTQYF
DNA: TGTGCCAGCAGCGTACGAGGCGGGGGGGCCCCAGATACGCAGTATTTT

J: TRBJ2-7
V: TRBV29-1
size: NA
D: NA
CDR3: CSVESSRSYEQYF
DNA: TGCAGCGTTGAATCATCCCGGTCCTACGAGCAGTACTTC

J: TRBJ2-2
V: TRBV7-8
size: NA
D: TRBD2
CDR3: CASSLFPSGETGELFF
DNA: TGTGCCAGCAGCCTCTTCCCTAGCGGGGAGACCGGGGAGCTGTTTTTT

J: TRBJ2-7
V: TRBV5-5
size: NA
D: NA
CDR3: CASSLDRAHYEQYF
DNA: TGTGCCAGCAGCTTGGACAGGGCTCACTACGAGCAGTACTTC

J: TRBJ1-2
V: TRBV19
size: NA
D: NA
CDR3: CASSKSSGAHRNYGYTF
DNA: TGTGCCAGTAGTAAATCGTCAGGGGCGCACCGTAACTATGGCTACACCTTC

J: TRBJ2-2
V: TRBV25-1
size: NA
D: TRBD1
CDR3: CASSGRTGGTGELFF
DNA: TGTGCCAGCAGTGGACGGACAGGGGGGACCGGGGAGCTGTTTTTT

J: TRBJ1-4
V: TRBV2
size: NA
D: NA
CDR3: CASSAEGLTNEKLFF
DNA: TGTGCCAGCAGTGCCGAAGGACTAACTAATGAAAAACTGTTTTTT

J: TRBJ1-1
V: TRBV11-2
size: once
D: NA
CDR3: CASSSGVSPEAFF
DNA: TGTGCCAGCAGCTCCGGAGTTAGCCCTGAAGCTTTCTTT

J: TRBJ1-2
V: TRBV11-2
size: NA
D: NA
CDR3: CASSLNLETPKTF
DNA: TGTGCCAGCAGCTTAAACCTTGAGACACCAAAGACCTTC

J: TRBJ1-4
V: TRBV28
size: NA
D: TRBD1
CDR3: CASSPPRGLVLLSEKLFF
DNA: TGTGCCAGCAGTCCACCCAGGGGGTTAGTCCTCCTAAGTGAAAAACTGTTTTTT

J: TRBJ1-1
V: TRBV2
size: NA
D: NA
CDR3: CASSGTARDTEAFF
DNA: TGTGCCAGCAGTGGTACAGCGCGGGACACTGAAGCTTTCTTT

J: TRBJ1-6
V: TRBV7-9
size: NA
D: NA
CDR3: CASSSDGRGSPLHF
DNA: TGTGCCAGCAGCTCGGACGGGAGGGGTTCACCCCTCCACTTT

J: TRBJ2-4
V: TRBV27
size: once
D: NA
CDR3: CASSPNRLGENIQYF
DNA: TGTGCCAGCAGTCCAAATAGGCTAGGGGAAAACATTCAGTACTTC

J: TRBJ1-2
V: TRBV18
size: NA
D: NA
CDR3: CASSPDTNYGYTF
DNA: TGTGCCAGCTCACCAGACACCAACTATGGCTACACCTTC